This passage covers 10 T cell receptor beta chains from one sample sequenced in a study of OX40 agonist ivuxolimab in advanced cancers. Data came from immunoSEQ multiplex PCR; TCRdb stores just in-frame clones and leaves some out. The sample holds 30,000 to 45,000 clones, around three quarters seen once. The sequencing used CD4+ or CD8+ T cells sorted from blood, collected in a trial of the OX40 agonist ivuxolimab. These receptors were obtained from an adult with an advanced solid tumor such as melanoma, head and neck, liver or kidney cancer.

The V gene is TRBV6-6, the J gene TRBJ2-2; no clear D gene. The V end was cut by 4 bases, the J end by 3 bases, with 12 bases between. Germline lookup yields CDR1 MNHNY and CDR2 SVGAGI (reference sequence). This CDR3 is 15 amino acids long. The CDR3 DNA sequence: TGTGCCAGCAGTTGGAAGGGTACGCACACCGGGGAGCTGTTTTTT. Protein sequence: CASSWKGTHTGELFF.

The genes are TRBV11-2 and TRBJ1-1; D remains unclear. The CDR3 loop spans 12 amino acids. Per the germline V gene, CDR1 is SGHAT and CDR2 is FQNNGV. Trimming took off 2 bases at V and 5 bases at J, with 6 bases between the two ends. This chain's CDR3 is CASSLTGTEAFF. The CDR3 bases are TGTGCCAGCAGCTTAACTGGGACTGAAGCTTTCTTT. The variable domain in full, with the rest retrieved from reference TRBV11-2 and TRBJ1-1, is EAGVAQSPRYKIIEKRQSVAFWCNPISGHATLYWYQQILGQGPKLLIQFQNNGVVDDSQLPKDRFSAERLKGVDSTLKIQPAKLEDSAVYLCASSLTGTEAFFGQGTRLTVV.

The sample holds a few counts of this clone. This sample includes further DNA sequences coding for the same CDR3. The chain has TRBV5-1 and TRBJ1-2; D gene ambiguous. The CDR3 extends over 13 amino acids. V gave up 0 bases and J gave up 2 bases, with 5 bases separating them. The V gene's germline CDR1 is SGHRS and CDR2 YFSETQ. In nucleotides, the CDR3 is TGCGCCAGCAGCTTGGCAACGAACTATGGCTACACCTTC. This encodes CASSLATNYGYTF.

The V call is TRBV30, the J call TRBJ2-5, with D maybe TRBD2 (6 bases). This CDR3 is 14 amino acids long. Germline values: CDR1 GTSNPN, CDR2 SVGIG (reference sequence). V was trimmed by 5 bases and J by 5 bases, leaving 18 bases between them. CDR3 in amino acids: CAWAPGGSRETQYF. Written as DNA, the CDR3 is TGTGCCTGGGCCCCTGGGGGGTCCAGGGAGACCCAGTACTTC.

The V gene is TRBV20-1, the J gene TRBJ2-1; D remains ambiguous. Trimming stripped 2 bases from V and 8 bases from J, with 4 bases between. The CDR3 loop spans 10 amino acids. Looked up from germline, CDR1 is DFQATT and CDR2 is SNEGSKA (reference sequence). The CDR3 DNA sequence: TGCAGTGCTAGACAGGATGAGCAGTTCTTC. Protein: CSARQDEQFF.

As concerns this clone: Other DNA sequences of this sample code for an identical CDR3. The V call is TRBV28, the J call TRBJ2-3; no reliable D call. V lost 3 bases, J lost 3 bases, and 4 bases lay in between. CDR3 length equals 12 residues. Germline V gene sequence: CDR1 MDHEN, CDR2 SYDVKM. The CDR3 DNA follows: TGTGCCAGCAGTTTTACAACAGATACGCAGTATTTT. Protein sequence: CASSFTTDTQYF.

The gene calls are TRBV30 and TRBJ1-5, with TRBD1 matching 8 bases. Germline V gene lookup returns CDR1 GTSNPN and CDR2 SVGIG (reference sequence). Trimming took 7 bases from V and 2 from J; bases not matched to a gene: 4. This CDR3 spans 13 amino acids. CDR3 loop: CAFGQGGNQPQHF. CDR3 bases: TGTGCCTTTGGACAGGGAGGCAATCAGCCCCAGCATTTT.

The rearrangement links TRBV6-5 to TRBJ1-6, with 10 bases matching TRBD1. V was clipped by 6 bases and J by 7 bases; unmatched bases: 3. Germline V lookup: CDR1 MNHEY, CDR2 SVGAGI. CDR3 length: 14 residues. The CDR3 coding sequence is TGTGCCAGCAGCGGACAGGGGGAAAATTCACCCCTCCACTTT. It codes for CASSGQGENSPLHF.

This clone was observed a few times. This chain connects TRBV10-3 to TRBJ1-2, with D perhaps TRBD1 (5 bases). The V end lost 11 bases, the J end lost 4 bases, and 14 bases lay between the germline ends. The CDR3 has 12 amino acids. The V gene's germline CDR1 is ENHRY and CDR2 SYGVKD. The CDR3 DNA follows: TGTGCCGGGGCGGACGCTGGCTATGGCTACACCTTC. Encoded protein: CAGADAGYGYTF.

The chain employs TRBV7-6 and TRBJ1-5; a weak D match, TRBD1 (5 bases). Germline V gene lookup returns CDR1 SGHVS and CDR2 FNYEAQ. Trimming removed 3 bases at V and 2 bases at J, with 14 bases between. The CDR3 sequence is 16 residues long. The CDR3 bases are TGTGCCAGCAGCTTTGGAGGCCGAGGGGGCAATCAGCCCCAGCATTTT. It specifies CASSFGGRGGNQPQHF.